This T cell receptor (beta chain) was identified in a study of vaccination and CD4 T cells after COVID-19. Overall study context: Post-diagnosis, post-COVID samples were collected after a median approximately 110 days, ranging 35 to 161. Study outcomes and limitations: Median reactive clonotypes, those recognizing SARS-CoV-2, rose from 21 to 38, not significantly.

Treatment in this sample: approximately 10-day PBMC culture with coronavirus spike peptide pools or control peptides (ViraFEST assay). The unexposed donor gave CD4+ T cells before the COVID-19 pandemic (2011-2018). CD4+ T cells from unexposed donors were probed, cells permitting, with SARS-CoV-2 S/N and four cold-coronavirus spikes. Notes on this clonotype: Its specificity is not known.

Sequencing of the DNA from cultured CD4+ T cells was carried out with the Oncomine TCR Beta short-read assay. In TCRdb, the PCR reads were re-called with MiXCR into one record per CDR3 protein. The data contain 5,500 to 7,500 distinct CDR3 sequences, 52% of them singletons. CDR1 SNHLY and CDR2 FYNNEI come from the germline V gene. Trimming pared 3 bases from V and 4 bases from J, leaving 11 bases between. The CDR3 loop spans 14 amino acids. The sequence was obtained from a human donor in good health. The chain has TRBV2 and TRBJ2-3; D ambiguous. The sample comprised CD4+ T cells from blood, cultured in vitro. The CDR3 loop reads CASSDVGLADTQYF. DNA of the CDR3: TGTGCCAGCAGTGATGTAGGGTTGGCAGATACGCAGTATTTT.